The 26 T cell receptor beta chains below were found in one sample sequenced in a study of cytomegalovirus exposure and HLA in healthy donors. The PCR made use of 60 Vbeta and 13 Jbeta primers. TCRdb's table, derived via immunoSEQ multiplex PCR, lists solely in-frame clones and lacks some. The sample yields about 96,000 clones, roughly 84% seen once. Sequences were obtained from PBMCs. All receptors derive from a man aged 25 to 40 in good health and CMV-seronegative.

The chain couples TRBV7-8 to TRBJ1-1, with D hard to call. V shed 5 bases and J shed 0 bases, with 10 bases lying between them. In germline, CDR1 is SGHVS, CDR2 FQNEAQ. The CDR3 is 14 amino acids. The CDR3 region is CASSPGILNTEAFF. CDR3 DNA sequence: TGTGCCAGCAGCCCGGGGATTTTGAACACTGAAGCTTTCTTT. Combining the CDR3 with reference TRBV7-8 and TRBJ1-1 gives the whole variable domain GAGVSQSPRYKVAKRGQDVALRCDPISGHVSLFWYQQALGQGPEFLTYFQNEAQLDKSGLPSDRFFAERPEGSVSTLKIQRTQQEDSAVYLCASSPGILNTEAFFGQGTRLTVV.

This clone was detected a few times. The gene calls are TRBV5-6 and TRBJ1-4, with 8 bases that match TRBD1. The CDR3 is made up of 15 amino acids. V was pared by 2 bases and J by 4 bases, with 4 bases of the junction left unmatched. Germline CDR1 reads SGHDT; CDR2 reads YYEEEE. CDR3 sequence reads: CASSLGDRSNEKLFF. For the CDR3, the DNA is TGTGCCAGCAGCTTAGGGGACAGGAGTAATGAAAAACTGTTTTTT.

CDR3 sequence reads: CASSGWAGAADTQYF. CDR3 bases: TGTGCCAGCAGCGGATGGGCGGGGGCGGCAGATACGCAGTATTTT. J is TRBJ2-3 and V is TRBV7-2; D is perhaps TRBD2 (7 bases). CDR1 is SGHTA and CDR2 is FQGNSA in the germline V gene. Trimming stripped 5 bases from V and 4 bases from J, with 16 bases between. This CDR3 contains 15 residues.

On this clone itself: The junction departs from germline at one end; a sequencing error may be responsible. The sample has other DNA sequences that encode this CDR3 too. The rearrangement uses TRBV2 and TRBJ1-1, with D tentatively TRBD1 (5 bases). The CDR3 runs to 14 residues. From germline, CDR1 is SNHLY and CDR2 FYNNEI. The CDR3 loop is CASSGQLMNTEAFF. CDR3 coding DNA: TGTGCCAGCAGTGGACAGCTCATGAATACTGAAGCTTTCTTT.

This clone appeared a single time. The chain links TRBV15 to TRBJ1-3; D may be TRBD1 (6 bases). There are 17 residues in the CDR3. CDR1 is LNHNV and CDR2 is YYDKDF in the germline V gene (reference sequence). V was clipped by 2 bases and J by 4 bases, with 18 bases between them. This CDR3 is CATSRSRTAWRGNTIYF. CDR3 in DNA: TGTGCCACCAGCAGATCCCGGACAGCCTGGAGAGGAAACACCATATATTTT.

A single count supports this clone. This sequence joins TRBV7-7 and TRBJ1-5; the D gene is possibly TRBD1 (5 bases). Trimming pared 3 bases from V and 5 bases from J, leaving 8 bases between. CDR1 SSHAT and CDR2 FNYEAQ come from the germline V gene (reference sequence). The CDR3 contains 13 residues. The CDR3 reads CASSLTVDQPQHF. The DNA of the CDR3 is TGTGCCAGCAGCTTGACAGTCGATCAGCCCCAGCATTTT.

In this sample, this clone turned up once. The chain links TRBV30 to TRBJ1-1; D is undetermined. Germline CDR1 is GTSNPN and CDR2 is SVGIG (reference sequence). Deletions cut 5 bases from V and 1 base from J, with 8 bases between. The CDR3 sequence is 12 residues long. CDR3 sequence reads: CAWDAGNTEAFF. The CDR3 bases are TGTGCCTGGGACGCAGGGAACACTGAAGCTTTCTTT. Combining the CDR3 with reference TRBV30 and TRBJ1-1 gives the whole variable domain SQTIHQWPATLVQPVGSPLSLECTVEGTSNPNLYWYRQAAGRGLQLLFYSVGIGQISSEVPQNLSASRPQDRQFILSSKKLLLSDSGFYLCAWDAGNTEAFFGQGTRLTVV.

The chain joins TRBV5-1 to TRBJ1-2; D ambiguous. With 5 bases removed from V and 2 bases from J, the gap between germline ends came to 10 bases. This CDR3 contains 13 residues. Germline-derived CDR1 and CDR2 are SGHRS and YFSETQ. CDR3 DNA sequence: TGCGCCAGCAGTTCCACAGAAAACTATGGCTACACCTTC. Translating gives CASSSTENYGYTF.

This sequence joins TRBV6-1 and TRBJ2-7, with 7 bases matching TRBD1. After removal of 1 base from V and 0 bases from J, the junction contained 3 bases not matched to a gene. This CDR3 region has 15 residues. Germline loops: CDR1 MNHNS, CDR2 SASEGT. CDR3 coding DNA: TGTGCCAGCAGTGAAGGACAGGGAAGCTCCTACGAGCAGTACTTC. Protein sequence: CASSEGQGSSYEQYF.

This sequence joins TRBV12-5 and TRBJ1-4; 9 bases line up with TRBD1. In germline, CDR1 is LGHNT, CDR2 FRNRAP. The J segment lost 4 bases and the V segment lost 6 bases, leaving 3 bases of the junction unmatched. CDR3 length: 14 residues. The CDR3 DNA reads as TGTGCTAGTGGGTCGGGACAGGGTAATGAAAAACTGTTTTTT. This sequence encodes CASGSGQGNEKLFF.

In DNA, the CDR3 is TGTGCCAGCTCACGCCCTGGGGGGAATCAGCCCCAGCATTTT. Its translation: CASSRPGGNQPQHF. The chain uses TRBV18 and TRBJ1-5; tentatively, D is TRBD1 (5 bases). The V end was cut by 4 bases, the J end by 4 bases, with 11 bases between. The CDR3 has 14 amino acids. Germline CDR1 and CDR2: KGHSH and LQKENI.

This sequence joins TRBV6-6 and TRBJ2-7, with 7 bases matching TRBD1. V lost 7 bases, J lost 3 bases, and 6 bases stayed unmatched. The CDR3 runs to 13 residues. Germline V gene sequence: CDR1 MNHNY, CDR2 SVGAGI (reference sequence). The CDR3: CASTTGDHYEQYF. CDR3 bases: TGTGCCAGCACCACAGGGGATCACTACGAGCAGTACTTC.

The gene calls are TRBV4-2 and TRBJ2-7, with D perhaps TRBD1 (6 bases). V lost 0 bases and J 2 bases, leaving 11 bases between the germline ends. Per the germline V gene, CDR1 is LGHNA and CDR2 is YNFKEQ. This CDR3 has 15 residues. The chain's CDR3 is CASSQDAGDPYEQYF. In DNA, the CDR3 is TGTGCCAGCAGCCAAGACGCAGGGGATCCCTACGAGCAGTACTTC.

V is TRBV19 and J is TRBJ1-5, with TRBD1 matching 10 bases. Per germline, CDR1 LNHDA and CDR2 SQIVND (reference sequence). J lost 6 bases, V lost 6 bases, and 8 bases had no gene match. The CDR3 spans 15 residues. CDR3 coding DNA: TGTGCCAGTAGCCCGACGGGACAGGGGTTTCAGCCCCAGCATTTT. It specifies CASSPTGQGFQPQHF.

In the case of this clone: The junction and the germline gene differ at one end; a read error may be behind it. The rearrangement uses TRBV2 and TRBJ2-7, with 9 bases identical to TRBD1. In germline, CDR1 is SNHLY, CDR2 FYNNEI. The CDR3 loop spans 13 amino acids. The CDR3 region has the DNA TGTGCCAACAGTGAAGAAGCTAGGACAGGGGTTTACTTC. Protein: CANSEEARTGVYF.

V and J are TRBV5-4 and TRBJ2-7; no clear D. The CDR3 covers 14 residues. Germline V lookup: CDR1 SGHNT, CDR2 YYREEE (reference sequence). V was pared by 0 bases and J by 1 base, with 8 bases between. CDR3 bases: TGTGCCAGCAGCTTGGACATATCTTCCTACGAGCAGTACTTC. Its translation: CASSLDISSYEQYF.

The V and J genes are TRBV5-4 and TRBJ2-2, with TRBD1 matching over 8 bases. Looked up from germline, CDR1 is SGHNT and CDR2 is YYREEE (reference sequence). The CDR3 spans 16 residues. V trimming: 3 bases; J trimming: 2 bases; junction bases outside the gene matches: 6. Written as DNA, the CDR3 is TGTGCCAGCAGCTCCCCGGACAGGGTAAACACCGGGGAGCTGTTTTTT. It yields the protein CASSSPDRVNTGELFF.

This chain uses TRBV2 with TRBJ2-1; D ambiguous. There are 14 residues in the CDR3. Germline V gives CDR1 SNHLY, CDR2 FYNNEI. Trimming left V 6 bases short and J 2 bases short, with 11 bases between. The chain's CDR3 is CASSPGPAYNEQFF. CDR3 DNA: TGTGCCAGCAGCCCTGGGCCTGCCTACAATGAGCAGTTCTTC.

The chain joins TRBV12-2 to TRBJ1-4; TRBD1 is the table's D call, not checked against the DNA. TRBV12-2 is a listed pseudogene. This CDR3 comprises 15 residues. The CDR3 DNA follows: TGTGCAAGTCGCCGGTCGACAGGGGGCGTTGAAAAACTGTTTTTT. Translating it yields CASRRSTGGVEKLFF.

This clone was picked up a small number of times. An end of the junction differs from the germline gene, which may be a read error. This sequence joins TRBV6-1 and TRBJ1-5; tentative D call: TRBD1 (5 bases). Germline V lookup: CDR1 MNHNS, CDR2 SASEGT. The CDR3 is 15 residues long. CDR3 loop: CASTDFLQGYQLQHF. CDR3 sequence (DNA): TGTGCCAGCACTGATTTCCTTCAGGGATACCAGCTCCAGCATTTT.

The rearrangement joins TRBV7-6 to TRBJ1-1; no firm D call. From germline, CDR1 is SGHVS and CDR2 FNYEAQ. V lost 4 bases and J lost 1, with 7 bases in between. The CDR3 extends over 13 amino acids. This CDR3 is CASSSQRNTEAFF. The CDR3 coding sequence is TGTGCCAGCAGCTCACAGAGGAACACTGAAGCTTTCTTT.

The chain has TRBV28 and TRBJ2-3, with 7 bases fitting TRBD1. The CDR3 totals 15 residues. Looked up from germline, CDR1 is MDHEN and CDR2 is SYDVKM. The junction had 7 bases not matched to a gene; V was cut back by 4 bases and J by 3 bases. The CDR3 loop is CASSSMTGLTDTQYF. The CDR3 DNA follows: TGTGCCAGCAGTTCCATGACAGGGCTGACAGATACGCAGTATTTT.

The chain joins TRBV7-9 to TRBJ2-1, with unresolved D. Between the trimmed V and J ends, which lost 5 bases and 1 base, there was a span of 12 bases. This CDR3 has 15 amino acids. In germline, CDR1 is SEHNR, CDR2 FQNEAQ (reference sequence). CDR3 protein: CASSPLAGSYNEQFF. CDR3 DNA sequence: TGTGCCAGCAGCCCCCTCGCCGGGTCCTACAATGAGCAGTTCTTC.

V usage is TRBV5-1 and J usage is TRBJ1-1; no clear D gene. Germline V lookup: CDR1 SGHRS, CDR2 YFSETQ. V lost 4 bases to trimming and J lost 5 bases, with 15 bases between them. The CDR3 length is 14 residues. The CDR3 sequence is CASSPETRWTEAFF. In DNA form, the CDR3 reads TGCGCCAGCAGCCCGGAGACCCGGTGGACTGAAGCTTTCTTT.

V and J are TRBV30 and TRBJ1-5, with 10 bases matching TRBD1. Germline CDR1 GTSNPN, CDR2 SVGIG (reference sequence). The CDR3 totals 20 residues. With 4 bases clipped from V and 3 bases from J, the junction kept 21 bases outside the gene matches. This CDR3 reads CAWNRFLWTGGPWYNQPQHF. DNA for the CDR3: TGTGCCTGGAACCGGTTTTTATGGACAGGGGGTCCCTGGTACAATCAGCCCCAGCATTTT.

V usage is TRBV10-1 and J usage is TRBJ2-3, with TRBD1 identical over 8 bases. This CDR3 is 14 amino acids long. V trimming: 4 bases; J trimming: 3 bases; junction bases outside the gene matches: 3. CDR1 WNHNN and CDR2 SYGVQD come from the germline V gene (reference sequence). The DNA for the CDR3 is TGCGCCAGCAGTGGACAGGGGAGTACAGATACGCAGTATTTT. Protein: CASSGQGSTDTQYF.